This passage covers 8 T cell receptor beta chains from one sample sequenced in a study of blood T cells in healthy people across ages. Next came a second PCR, run for about 7 to 12 cycles, which used a sample-barcoded 5' primer along with a J-beta primer mix. MiXCR, applied by TCRdb to the 5' RACE reads, yields one record per CDR3 protein. The sample consists of 700,000 to 900,000 distinct CDR3 sequences, approximately 53% of them appearing once. The sample comprised blood. The receptors stem from a man older than 75 in good health.

This chain joins TRBV7-3 and TRBJ2-1, with unresolved D. This CDR3 has 13 amino acids. In germline, CDR1 is SGHTA, CDR2 FQGTGA. V was cut by 4 bases and J by 13 bases, with 17 bases left in between. The CDR3 spells CASSSSREETQFF. CDR3 DNA: TGTGCCAGCAGCTCTTCTAGAGAAGAGACCCAGTTCTTC. Based on the CDR3 plus reference TRBV7-3 and TRBJ2-1, the full variable domain is GAGVSQTPSNKVTEKGKYVELRCDPISGHTALYWYRQSLGQGPEFLIYFQGTGAADDSGLPNDRFFAVRPEGSVSTLKIQRTERGDSAVYLCASSSSREETQFFGPGTRLTVL.

This clonotype was detected a few times. The chain carries TRBV7-2 and TRBJ1-2; 9 nucleotides line up with TRBD1. J was trimmed by 0 bases and V by 1 base; bases with no gene match: 3. CDR1 is SGHTA and CDR2 is FQGNSA in the germline V gene. This CDR3 is 16 amino acids long. For the CDR3, the DNA is TGTGCCAGCAGCTTAGGGGGACAGGGAGCTAACTATGGCTACACCTTC. Translation: CASSLGGQGANYGYTF.

This rearrangement joins TRBV24-1 to TRBJ2-5, with D tentatively TRBD1 or TRBD2 (6 bases each). V was pared by 4 bases and J by 9 bases, with 17 bases between. Germline V gene data show CDR1 as KGHDR and CDR2 as SFDVKD. This CDR3 is 14 amino acids long. This CDR3 reads CATSDRTVEGSQYF. The CDR3, as DNA: TGTGCCACCAGTGACAGGACAGTGGAGGGGTCCCAGTACTTC.

The CDR3 region has the DNA TGTGCCAGCATCTCCGGCAGTACTCCCTCTGGGGCCAACGTCCTGACTTTC. Translation gives CASISGSTPSGANVLTF. V gene TRBV28 combines with J gene TRBJ2-6; the D is unclear. This CDR3 is built from 17 residues. Looked up from germline, CDR1 is MDHEN and CDR2 is SYDVKM. The V and J ends lost 7 bases and 0 bases respectively, with 16 bases between them.

This clonotype was detected ten times or more. The chain is built from TRBV7-8 and TRBJ2-1, with D perhaps matching TRBD1 (5 bases). CDR1 and CDR2 (germline): SGHVS, FQNEAQ. There are 10 residues in the CDR3. Trimming shortened V by 8 bases and J by 6 bases, and 5 bases separated the two germline ends. CDR3 loop: CASQGNEQFF. The CDR3 DNA follows: TGTGCCAGCCAGGGCAATGAGCAGTTCTTC.

For this clonotype: A read error may produce the germline difference seen at one junction end. The V and J genes are TRBV6-4 and TRBJ2-6; the match to TRBD1 covers 7 bases. CDR3 size: 19 residues. The V gene's germline CDR1 is MRHNA and CDR2 SNTAGT. CDR3 DNA sequence: TGTGCCAGCAGCGACTCCGTTCCGGGACAGCACTCTGGGGCCAACGTCCTGACTTTC. Protein product: CASSDSVPGQHSGANVLTF.

Turning to this clonotype: The junction and the germline gene differ at one end; a read error may be behind it. The V gene is TRBV9, the J gene TRBJ1-2; 10 bases are shared with TRBD1. Germline V gene lookup returns CDR1 SGDLS and CDR2 YYNGEE. The CDR3 covers 13 residues. Here the CDR3 DNA reads TGTGCCAGCAGCGCAAGACAGGGGGCTAGCTACATCTTC. This sequence encodes CASSARQGASYIF.

The gene calls are TRBV7-2 and TRBJ2-5; the match to TRBD2 covers 8 bases. The end of the DNA aligns better with TRBJ2-7, so the J call may be wrong. The CDR3 covers 14 residues. CDR1 is SGHTA, CDR2 FQGNSA, per germline. This CDR3 is CASSLPGLAYEQYF. In nucleotides, the CDR3 is TGTGCCAGCAGCTTACCGGGACTAGCCTACGAGCAGTACTTC.